The 24 T cell receptor beta chains in this list originate from one sample, sequenced in a study of cytomegalovirus exposure and HLA in healthy donors. The PCR ran on 60 Vbeta and 13 Jbeta primers. Data came from immunoSEQ multiplex PCR; TCRdb stores just in-frame clones and leaves some out. Its table records 150,000 to 200,000 clones. The sequenced material came from PBMCs. The receptors were gathered from a man aged 25 to 40 in good health and CMV-seronegative.

The rearrangement uses TRBV7-3 and TRBJ2-2, with TRBD2 matching over 7 bases. The CDR3 covers 16 residues. J lost 3 bases, V lost 1 base, and 5 bases had no gene match. Germline loops: CDR1 SGHTA, CDR2 FQGTGA. The CDR3 coding sequence is TGTGCCAGCAGCTTAATGGTGGGAGGGGACACCGGGGAGCTGTTTTTT. This translates into CASSLMVGGDTGELFF. Filled out from reference TRBV7-3 and TRBJ2-2, the complete variable domain reads GAGVSQTPSNKVTEKGKYVELRCDPISGHTALYWYRQSLGQGPEFLIYFQGTGAADDSGLPNDRFFAVRPEGSVSTLKIQRTERGDSAVYLCASSLMVGGDTGELFFGEGSRLTVL.

The chain uses TRBV7-3 and TRBJ2-7; D is uncertain. Germline lookup yields CDR1 SGHTA and CDR2 FQGTGA. The CDR3 sequence is 13 residues long. Trimming removed 4 bases at V and 5 bases at J, with 12 bases between. The CDR3: CASSSTRRDEQYF. The CDR3, as DNA: TGTGCCAGCAGCTCAACCCGTCGCGACGAGCAGTACTTC.

The chain recombines TRBV5-1 with TRBJ2-1; 10 bases fit TRBD2. In germline, CDR1 is SGHRS, CDR2 YFSETQ. The CDR3 extends over 15 amino acids. J was trimmed by 0 bases and V by 6 bases; bases with no gene match: 3. This CDR3 reads CASTGLADSYNEQFF. For the CDR3, the DNA is TGCGCCAGCACCGGACTAGCGGACTCCTACAATGAGCAGTTCTTC.

V is TRBV5-4 and J is TRBJ2-7, with 9 bases aligning to TRBD2. Looked up from germline, CDR1 is SGHNT and CDR2 is YYREEE (reference sequence). After removal of 2 bases from V and 6 bases from J, the junction contained 6 bases not matched to a gene. The CDR3 sequence is 14 residues long. CDR3 sequence (DNA): TGTGCCAGCAGCTTCGTGCCTAGCGGGGCCGAGCAGTACTTC. Translated, it gives CASSFVPSGAEQYF.

V usage is TRBV19 and J usage is TRBJ1-5; tentatively, D is TRBD1 (6 bases). V lost 9 bases and J 0 bases, leaving 15 bases between the germline ends. The CDR3 is 15 residues long. Looked up from germline, CDR1 is LNHDA and CDR2 is SQIVND (reference sequence). The DNA for the CDR3 is TGTGCCAGCAAGACGACAGGTAATAGCAATCAGCCCCAGCATTTT. This encodes CASKTTGNSNQPQHF.

The chain couples TRBV11-1 to TRBJ1-1; D might be TRBD1 (6 bases). There are 17 residues in the CDR3. Germline V gene sequence: CDR1 SGHAT, CDR2 FQDESV (reference sequence). Trimming took off 0 bases at V and 3 bases at J, with 17 bases between the two ends. CDR3 protein: CASSLAAQGFRDTEAFF. DNA of the CDR3: TGTGCCAGCAGCTTAGCGGCGCAGGGGTTTAGGGACACTGAAGCTTTCTTT.

The chain joins TRBV5-8 to TRBJ1-5, with D perhaps matching TRBD1 (5 bases). This CDR3 is built from 15 residues. Deletions cut 4 bases from V and 6 bases from J, with 17 bases between. CDR1 is SGHTS, CDR2 YDEGEE, per germline. The CDR3 DNA reads TGTGCCAGCAGCCCGGGGGTTACCCAGGGTCAGCCCCAGCATTTT. Its protein is CASSPGVTQGQPQHF.

V usage is TRBV10-3 and J usage is TRBJ2-5, with D possibly being TRBD1 (6 bases). The length of the CDR3 is 14 residues. Deletions cut 6 bases from V and 1 base from J, with 12 bases between. Germline values: CDR1 ENHRY, CDR2 SYGVKD. This CDR3 reads CAIRGDKSQETQYF. As DNA, the CDR3 is TGTGCCATCAGGGGGGACAAGAGCCAAGAGACCCAGTACTTC.

The chain carries TRBV7-3 and TRBJ2-1, with TRBD2 matching 8 bases. V was clipped by 5 bases and J by 9 bases; unmatched bases: 9. CDR3 length equals 14 residues. Per the germline V gene, CDR1 is SGHTA and CDR2 is FQGTGA. As DNA, the CDR3 is TGTGCCAGCAGCAGAGCGGGAGCTTCAAGTGAGCAGTTCTTC. Its protein is CASSRAGASSEQFF.

The genes are TRBV25-1 and TRBJ2-7; 10 nucleotides align to TRBD2. The CDR3 is made up of 17 amino acids. Germline V lookup: CDR1 MGHDK, CDR2 SYGVNS. J was trimmed by 6 bases and V by 1 base; bases with no gene match: 12. CDR3 in amino acids: CASSEFLAGEQGLEQYF. The CDR3 coding sequence is TGTGCCAGCAGTGAATTTCTAGCGGGAGAACAGGGTCTCGAGCAGTACTTC.

CDR3 residues: CAWSVQGTKNIQYF. CDR3 nucleotides: TGTGCCTGGAGTGTACAGGGAACCAAAAACATTCAGTACTTC. This chain joins TRBV30 and TRBJ2-4; the D gene is possibly TRBD1 (6 bases). This CDR3 has 14 amino acids. The V gene lost 0 bases and the J gene lost 2 bases, with 8 bases spanning the gap. Germline V lookup: CDR1 GTSNPN, CDR2 SVGIG (reference sequence). Complete variable domain (other parts from reference TRBV30 and TRBJ2-4): SQTIHQWPATLVQPVGSPLSLECTVEGTSNPNLYWYRQAAGRGLQLLFYSVGIGQISSEVPQNLSASRPQDRQFILSSKKLLLSDSGFYLCAWSVQGTKNIQYFGAGTRLSVL.

This chain joins TRBV11-2 and TRBJ2-3, with 9 positions matching TRBD1. Unmatched junction bases numbered 11, after V lost 4 bases and J lost 6 bases. Germline V lookup: CDR1 SGHAT, CDR2 FQNNGV. This CDR3 region has 16 residues. The CDR3 sequence is CASSWVTGGGWDTQYF. In DNA form, the CDR3 reads TGTGCCAGCAGCTGGGTCACAGGGGGCGGTTGGGATACGCAGTATTTT.

The chain couples TRBV19 to TRBJ2-1; 7 bases map to TRBD2. J gave up 0 bases and V 5 bases, and 7 bases lay outside the gene matches. The CDR3 has 16 amino acids. Per the germline V gene, CDR1 is LNHDA and CDR2 is SQIVND (reference sequence). The CDR3 nucleotides read TGTGCCAGTAGTTCTAGCGGTGTGAGCTCCTACAATGAGCAGTTCTTC. It encodes CASSSSGVSSYNEQFF.

The rearrangement uses TRBV19 and TRBJ2-5; no clear D. This CDR3 region has 13 residues. Germline loops: CDR1 LNHDA, CDR2 SQIVND (reference sequence). V was shortened by 1 base and J by 4 bases, with 7 bases between the two germline ends. CDR3 bases: TGTGCCAGTAGTATAGGAGTAAGAGAGACCCAGTACTTC. Translation: CASSIGVRETQYF.

The chain is built from TRBV18 and TRBJ1-2; 9 positions match TRBD1. The germline CDR1 and CDR2 sequences are KGHSH and LQKENI. The V and J ends lost 3 bases and 5 bases, in that order; junction bases with no gene match: 7. The CDR3 runs to 15 residues. The CDR3, as DNA: TGTGCCAGCTCACCCGACCGGGACAGGGTTTATGGCTACACCTTC. Translated, it gives CASSPDRDRVYGYTF.

The rearrangement joins TRBV5-1 to TRBJ2-5, with 7 bases identical to TRBD1. The V segment lost 4 bases and the J segment 0 bases; nucleotides outside the gene matches: 3. CDR3 length equals 14 residues. Germline lookup yields CDR1 SGHRS and CDR2 YFSETQ. CDR3 in DNA: TGCGCCAGCAGCACGACAGGGAACCAAGAGACCCAGTACTTC. It codes for CASSTTGNQETQYF.

The CDR3 protein is CASSVSRGYSIYNEQFF. CDR3 nucleotides: TGCGCCAGCAGCGTCTCCAGGGGCTACTCCATCTACAATGAGCAGTTCTTC. V usage is TRBV5-1 and J usage is TRBJ2-1; D is possibly TRBD1 (6 bases). This CDR3 region has 17 residues. Germline V gene lookup returns CDR1 SGHRS and CDR2 YFSETQ. V was clipped by 4 bases and J by 3 bases, with 20 bases between them.

This chain joins TRBV7-8 and TRBJ2-7, with a tentative D call TRBD2 (6 bases). The CDR3 is 13 amino acids. The V gene lost 5 bases and the J gene lost 2 bases, with 10 bases spanning the gap. Germline CDR1 reads SGHVS; CDR2 reads FQNEAQ. The CDR3: CASSEGLTYEQYF. The CDR3 DNA follows: TGTGCCAGCAGCGAGGGACTCACCTACGAGCAGTACTTC. Full variable domain (missing parts from reference TRBV7-8 and TRBJ2-7): GAGVSQSPRYKVAKRGQDVALRCDPISGHVSLFWYQQALGQGPEFLTYFQNEAQLDKSGLPSDRFFAERPEGSVSTLKIQRTQQEDSAVYLCASSEGLTYEQYFGPGTRLTVT.

The chain uses TRBV7-9 and TRBJ2-5; a weak D match, TRBD1 (5 bases). Trimming removed 1 base from V and 0 bases from J, with 6 bases in between. Germline V gene sequence: CDR1 SEHNR, CDR2 FQNEAQ (reference sequence). The CDR3 totals 14 residues. CDR3 bases: TGTGCCAGCAGCTTAGGACAGTACCAAGAGACCCAGTACTTC. This translates into CASSLGQYQETQYF. Together with reference TRBV7-9 and TRBJ2-5, the CDR3 gives the full variable domain: DTGVSQNPRHKITKRGQNVTFRCDPISEHNRLYWYRQTLGQGPEFLTYFQNEAQLEKSRLLSDRFSAERPKGSFSTLEIQRTEQGDSAMYLCASSLGQYQETQYFGPGTRLLVL.

The V gene is TRBV6-1, the J gene TRBJ1-2; D unclear. The CDR3 consists of 12 residues. V lost 5 bases, J lost 3 bases, and 7 bases lay in between. The germline V gene has CDR1 MNHNS and CDR2 SASEGT. CDR3 sequence: CASSPTDYGYTF. The CDR3 DNA reads as TGTGCCAGCAGTCCTACAGACTATGGCTACACCTTC.

The V gene is TRBV28, the J gene TRBJ2-6; possible D gene TRBD1, 6 bases. V dropped 0 bases and J dropped 4 bases, with 10 bases sitting between them. CDR3 length: 16 residues. CDR1 and CDR2 from the germline V gene are MDHEN and SYDVKM. The CDR3 loop is CASSLWGAGGANVLTF. DNA for the CDR3: TGTGCCAGCAGTTTATGGGGGGCTGGGGGGGCCAACGTCCTGACTTTC.

The chain uses TRBV30 and TRBJ2-4; D remains ambiguous. V was shortened by 7 bases and J by 8 bases, with 12 bases between the two germline ends. CDR1 is GTSNPN, CDR2 SVGIG, per germline (reference sequence). This CDR3 comprises 11 residues. The CDR3 is CASQDTYIQYF. The CDR3 region has the DNA TGTGCCTCGCAAGACACATACATTCAGTACTTC. Drawing the rest from reference TRBV30 and TRBJ2-4, the complete variable domain is SQTIHQWPATLVQPVGSPLSLECTVEGTSNPNLYWYRQAAGRGLQLLFYSVGIGQISSEVPQNLSASRPQDRQFILSSKKLLLSDSGFYLCASQDTYIQYFGAGTRLSVL.

This chain joins TRBV29-1 and TRBJ2-5, with TRBD2 as a possible D gene (5 bases). V was clipped by 6 bases and J by 7 bases, with 15 bases between them. Germline loops: CDR1 SQVTM, CDR2 ANQGSEA. The CDR3 totals 12 residues. For the CDR3, the DNA is TGCAGCGTATCGGACTCCACGGTGACCCAGTACTTC. Translating gives CSVSDSTVTQYF.

The chain links TRBV7-3 to TRBJ2-3; D unclear. The germline V and J ends were trimmed by 2 bases and 1 base, with 4 bases remaining between them. Per the germline V gene, CDR1 is SGHTA and CDR2 is FQGTGA. This CDR3 is 13 amino acids long. CDR3 bases: TGTGCCAGCAGCTTACATCGCACAGATACGCAGTATTTT. Translation gives CASSLHRTDTQYF.